This T cell receptor (beta chain) appears in the sequencing data of a study of shared clonotypes between healthy human individuals. As to this clone: Its target is unknown.

Generated by immunoSEQ multiplex PCR, the TCRdb table keeps only in-frame clones and is missing some. The data show over a million clones, with roughly 97% seen just once and approximately 1.1% held by the top ten. The germline V gene encodes CDR1 SGHTA and CDR2 FQGNSA. V was cut by 7 bases and J by 5 bases, with 17 bases left in between. This CDR3 contains 15 residues. Whole-study findings and limits: Naive subsets, compared against memory subsets, generally had larger estimated richness values.

This chain uses TRBV7-2 with TRBJ2-2, with a tentative D call TRBD2 (7 bases). Sequencing was done on a sample of naive CD4+ T cells sorted from blood. The subset denotes: CD45RA+ positively selected. The receptor was derived from a man aged 25-45 years in good health. CDR3 nucleotide sequence: TGTGCCAGCAAGGGGGGAGGGCCTGGAACCGGGGAGCTGTTTTTT. It specifies CASKGGGPGTGELFF.